The next 24 T cell receptor beta chains were all read from a single sample in a study of shared clonotypes between healthy human individuals. CD8 cells regarded as naive lacked CD45RO, were positively chosen for CCR7, and omitted terminally differentiated effector memory CD45RA+ cells. Clones were read by immunoSEQ multiplex PCR, and TCRdb kept only the in-frame ones, dropping some. The repertoire holds millions of clones, with 85% to 95% as singletons. The sequenced material came from naive CD8+ T cells from PBMCs. Receptor source: a man between 18 and 35 years old in good health. Some clones in this sample may be carry-over from other donors' samples.

In this sample, this clone turned up once. V and J are TRBV14 and TRBJ2-7; TRBD2 matches 8 bases. V gave up 1 base and J gave up 6 bases; unmatched junction bases: 8. Germline V CDR1 and CDR2: SGHDN, FVKESK. The CDR3 is made up of 15 amino acids. The CDR3: CASSQVAGRLGEQYF. The CDR3 DNA reads TGTGCCAGCAGCCAAGTAGCGGGAAGGTTGGGCGAGCAGTACTTC.

The gene calls are TRBV10-3 and TRBJ1-5; a possible D gene is TRBD1 (6 bases). This CDR3 spans 15 amino acids. The V and J ends lost 0 bases and 7 bases respectively, with 13 bases between them. Germline CDR1 ENHRY, CDR2 SYGVKD. The CDR3 DNA follows: TGTGCCATCAGTGAGTCGGACAGTTACGGGCAGCCCCAGCATTTT. Residues: CAISESDSYGQPQHF.

The chain employs TRBV28 and TRBJ2-7; 10 nucleotides align to TRBD1. Trimming took 7 bases from V and 3 from J; bases not matched to a gene: 6. The CDR3 totals 14 residues. Germline V gene lookup returns CDR1 MDHEN and CDR2 SYDVKM. Here the CDR3 reads CASTRTGGNYEQYF. In nucleotides, the CDR3 is TGTGCCAGCACCAGGACAGGGGGGAACTACGAGCAGTACTTC. Filled out from reference TRBV28 and TRBJ2-7, the complete variable domain reads DVKVTQSSRYLVKRTGEKVFLECVQDMDHENMFWYRQDPGLGLRLIYFSYDVKMKEKGDIPEGYSVSREKKERFSLILESASTNQTSMYLCASTRTGGNYEQYFGPGTRLTVT.

The rearrangement links TRBV6-6 to TRBJ2-7; D remains unclear. V dropped 0 bases and J dropped 3 bases, with 9 bases sitting between them. This CDR3 contains 14 residues. CDR1 and CDR2 from the germline V gene are MNHNY and SVGAGI (reference sequence). The CDR3 loop is CASSYSRGVYEQYF. CDR3 bases: TGTGCCAGCAGTTACTCGAGAGGAGTCTACGAGCAGTACTTC.

The chain employs TRBV5-1 and TRBJ2-7; D possibly matches TRBD1 or TRBD2 (5 bases each). The CDR3 runs 18 residues. The V gene's germline CDR1 is SGHRS and CDR2 YFSETQ. Trimming stripped 2 bases from V and 5 bases from J, with 26 bases between. CDR3 DNA sequence: TGCGCCAGCAGCTTTCCTATAAAGTGGGGACCGACCCCGAACGAGCAGTACTTC. It codes for CASSFPIKWGPTPNEQYF.

This chain links TRBV11-2 with TRBJ2-1; 14 bases align to TRBD2. This CDR3 has 15 amino acids. Trimming removed 3 bases from V and 12 bases from J; junction bases left unmatched: 7. Germline CDR1 SGHAT, CDR2 FQNNGV. The CDR3 DNA reads TGTGCCAGCAGCTTCCTAGGGACTAGCGGGAGCGGGCAGTTCTTC. Its translation: CASSFLGTSGSGQFF. The complete variable domain, with remaining parts taken from reference TRBV11-2 and TRBJ2-1, reads EAGVAQSPRYKIIEKRQSVAFWCNPISGHATLYWYQQILGQGPKLLIQFQNNGVVDDSQLPKDRFSAERLKGVDSTLKIQPAKLEDSAVYLCASSFLGTSGSGQFFGPGTRLTVL.

The gene calls are TRBV7-3 and TRBJ2-7; D gene unclear. Germline V gives CDR1 SGHTA, CDR2 FQGTGA. Trimming stripped 1 base from V and 2 bases from J, with 12 bases between. The CDR3 loop spans 15 amino acids. The CDR3 DNA reads TGTGCCAGCAGCTTAAGTGGCGGAAGGACCTACGAGCAGTACTTC. It specifies CASSLSGGRTYEQYF. The whole variable domain, remainder taken from reference TRBV7-3 and TRBJ2-7, is GAGVSQTPSNKVTEKGKYVELRCDPISGHTALYWYRQSLGQGPEFLIYFQGTGAADDSGLPNDRFFAVRPEGSVSTLKIQRTERGDSAVYLCASSLSGGRTYEQYFGPGTRLTVT.

The chain recombines TRBV10-3 with TRBJ2-6; D is undetermined. V lost 7 bases to trimming and J lost 2 bases, with 3 bases between them. The V gene's germline CDR1 is ENHRY and CDR2 SYGVKD. The CDR3 is 12 amino acids. The CDR3 DNA reads TGTGCCATCACCACTGGGGCCAACGTCCTGACTTTC. Protein: CAITTGANVLTF.

The chain employs TRBV11-2 and TRBJ2-1; 8 positions match TRBD2. The CDR3 totals 17 residues. Germline CDR1 is SGHAT and CDR2 is FQNNGV. The V and J ends lost 8 bases and 0 bases, in that order; junction bases with no gene match: 12. As DNA, the CDR3 is TGTGCCAGCCTGGCTAGCGGGCGCCCAAGCTCCTACAATGAGCAGTTCTTC. Translating it yields CASLASGRPSSYNEQFF.

This chain uses TRBV5-1 with TRBJ1-2; the match to TRBD1 covers 9 bases. This CDR3 has 14 residues. Germline CDR1 SGHRS, CDR2 YFSETQ. Unmatched junction bases numbered 7, after V lost 4 bases and J lost 6 bases. The CDR3 loop is CASSSQQGADGYTF. CDR3 sequence (DNA): TGCGCCAGCAGCAGTCAACAGGGGGCTGATGGCTACACCTTC.

This chain uses TRBV7-9 with TRBJ2-7; 7 bases are shared with TRBD1. Trimming removed 4 bases from V and 6 bases from J; junction bases left unmatched: 18. CDR3 length equals 17 residues. Germline CDR1 reads SEHNR; CDR2 reads FQNEAQ (reference sequence). The CDR3 protein is CASSSPIVEGAPVEQYF. As DNA, the CDR3 is TGTGCCAGCAGCTCACCGATAGTCGAGGGGGCCCCTGTCGAGCAGTACTTC.

The chain joins TRBV19 to TRBJ1-1; D is undetermined. Germline-derived CDR1 and CDR2 are LNHDA and SQIVND (reference sequence). This CDR3 is 14 amino acids long. V gave up 8 bases and J gave up 0 bases, with 13 bases separating them. CDR3 nucleotides: TGTGCCAGTTCAGGCGGATACATGAACACTGAAGCTTTCTTT. Its protein is CASSGGYMNTEAFF.

This chain uses TRBV7-9 with TRBJ2-7; a weak D match, TRBD2 (5 bases). The CDR3 contains 13 residues. V shed 6 bases and J shed 6 bases, with 15 bases lying between them. Germline loops: CDR1 SEHNR, CDR2 FQNEAQ (reference sequence). CDR3 in DNA: TGTGCCAGCAGTTGGGCCCTGAGGGTCGAGCAGTACTTC. Encoded protein: CASSWALRVEQYF.

The gene calls are TRBV2 and TRBJ2-2; D remains ambiguous. From germline, CDR1 is SNHLY and CDR2 FYNNEI. Trimming took off 9 bases at V and 4 bases at J, with 9 bases between the two ends. The CDR3 totals 12 residues. CDR3 in amino acids: CASYGPTGELFF. The CDR3 region has the DNA TGTGCCAGTTACGGCCCCACCGGGGAGCTGTTTTTT.

The rearrangement uses TRBV28 and TRBJ2-3, with 12 bases aligning to TRBD2. J gave up 1 base and V 3 bases, and 8 bases lay outside the gene matches. There are 18 residues in the CDR3. The germline CDR1 and CDR2 sequences are MDHEN and SYDVKM. The CDR3 here is CASSLVLAGGYGTDTQYF. CDR3 nucleotide sequence: TGTGCCAGCAGTTTGGTACTAGCGGGAGGTTACGGCACAGATACGCAGTATTTT.

The chain recombines TRBV29-1 with TRBJ2-7, with D possibly TRBD2 on 6 matching bases. V lost 6 bases to trimming and J lost 4 bases, with 13 bases between them. The length of the CDR3 is 12 residues. In germline, CDR1 is SQVTM, CDR2 ANQGSEA. The CDR3 region is CSVQRGIYEQYF. As DNA, the CDR3 is TGCAGCGTCCAACGGGGGATTTACGAGCAGTACTTC.

V gene TRBV28 combines with J gene TRBJ2-5; D gene uncertain. From germline, CDR1 is MDHEN and CDR2 SYDVKM. V lost 3 bases and J lost 4, with 9 bases in between. There are 13 residues in the CDR3. CDR3 sequence (DNA): TGTGCCAGCAGTTTTACGTGGGGAGAGACCCAGTACTTC. This gives the protein CASSFTWGETQYF.

This clone was observed once. The J gene is TRBJ2-5, the V gene TRBV2; perhaps TRBD1 as D (5 bases). Trimming stripped 5 bases from V and 3 bases from J, with 13 bases between. This CDR3 region has 14 residues. Looked up from germline, CDR1 is SNHLY and CDR2 is FYNNEI. The DNA of the CDR3 is TGTGCCAGCAGTAGAAGACTGACAGAAGAGACCCAGTACTTC. It encodes CASSRRLTEETQYF.

The chain links TRBV10-1 to TRBJ2-5; 7 bases map to TRBD2. The germline gives CDR1 WNHNN, CDR2 SYGVQD (reference sequence). The length of the CDR3 is 15 residues. V dropped 3 bases and J dropped 5; count of bases not matched to a gene: 9. CDR3 DNA: TGCGCCAGCAGTGACGACGCGGGGGTGGGGGAGACCCAGTACTTC. Amino acid sequence: CASSDDAGVGETQYF.

The genes are TRBV5-6 and TRBJ2-1, with a tentative D call TRBD1 (6 bases). V was pared by 0 bases and J by 3 bases, with 7 bases between. This CDR3 has 14 amino acids. Germline CDR1 and CDR2: SGHDT and YYEEEE. Here the CDR3 reads CASSLGQVYNEQFF. CDR3 DNA: TGTGCCAGCAGCTTGGGACAGGTCTACAATGAGCAGTTCTTC.

The chain uses TRBV4-3 and TRBJ2-7, with TRBD2 matching over 7 bases. Germline values: CDR1 LGHNA, CDR2 YSLEER. The V and J ends lost 0 bases and 4 bases, in that order; junction bases with no gene match: 9. The CDR3 covers 16 residues. CDR3 sequence (DNA): TGCGCCAGCAGCCAAGAACCCAGCGGGGTGGCTTACGAGCAGTACTTC. As protein: CASSQEPSGVAYEQYF.

The V gene is TRBV7-9, the J gene TRBJ1-1; D is unclear. In germline, CDR1 is SEHNR, CDR2 FQNEAQ (reference sequence). Trimming removed 5 bases at V and 4 bases at J, with 17 bases between. CDR3 length: 15 amino acids. This CDR3 reads CASSPFGLGSTEAFF. DNA for the CDR3: TGTGCCAGCAGCCCATTCGGGTTGGGGAGCACTGAAGCTTTCTTT.

The chain carries TRBV27 and TRBJ2-1, with 12 nucleotides matching TRBD2. Trimming removed 2 bases from V and 12 bases from J; junction bases left unmatched: 5. The CDR3 loop spans 14 amino acids. Germline values: CDR1 MNHEY, CDR2 SMNVEV (reference sequence). CDR3 loop: CASSLGGLAGSQFF. The CDR3 DNA follows: TGTGCCAGCAGTTTAGGGGGACTAGCGGGCTCGCAGTTCTTC.

In this sample, this clone turned up a few times. The V gene is TRBV7-6, the J gene TRBJ2-2; D may match TRBD1 or TRBD2 (5 bases each). V lost 4 bases to trimming and J lost 1 base, with 10 bases between them. The germline V gene has CDR1 SGHVS and CDR2 FNYEAQ. The CDR3 has 15 amino acids. CDR3 sequence reads: CASSWGPGNTGELFF. The CDR3 region has the DNA TGTGCCAGCAGCTGGGGACCGGGGAACACCGGGGAGCTGTTTTTT.